This TCR beta chain was documented in a study of blood T cell repertoires in COVID-19. Study summary: Sources were T cells, B-cell-depleted T cells, or PBMCs; the material itself was cDNA or gDNA.

TCRdb keeps only in-frame clones here, not all; method: immunoSEQ multiplex PCR. Seen here are under 300,000 clones, approximately 85% observed once, and the top ten hold 11%. With V trimmed by 4 bases and J by 1 base, 2 bases remained unmatched. The CDR3 covers 15 residues. CDR1 WNHNN and CDR2 SYGVQD come from the germline V gene (reference sequence). The V call is TRBV10-1, the J call TRBJ2-3, with TRBD2 identical over 10 bases. The sequence came from a woman in her 70s with acute or convalescent COVID-19. The sample comprised peripheral blood. CDR3 sequence reads: CASSAGTSGTDTQYF. DNA for the CDR3: TGCGCCAGCAGTGCAGGGACTAGCGGCACAGATACGCAGTATTTT.